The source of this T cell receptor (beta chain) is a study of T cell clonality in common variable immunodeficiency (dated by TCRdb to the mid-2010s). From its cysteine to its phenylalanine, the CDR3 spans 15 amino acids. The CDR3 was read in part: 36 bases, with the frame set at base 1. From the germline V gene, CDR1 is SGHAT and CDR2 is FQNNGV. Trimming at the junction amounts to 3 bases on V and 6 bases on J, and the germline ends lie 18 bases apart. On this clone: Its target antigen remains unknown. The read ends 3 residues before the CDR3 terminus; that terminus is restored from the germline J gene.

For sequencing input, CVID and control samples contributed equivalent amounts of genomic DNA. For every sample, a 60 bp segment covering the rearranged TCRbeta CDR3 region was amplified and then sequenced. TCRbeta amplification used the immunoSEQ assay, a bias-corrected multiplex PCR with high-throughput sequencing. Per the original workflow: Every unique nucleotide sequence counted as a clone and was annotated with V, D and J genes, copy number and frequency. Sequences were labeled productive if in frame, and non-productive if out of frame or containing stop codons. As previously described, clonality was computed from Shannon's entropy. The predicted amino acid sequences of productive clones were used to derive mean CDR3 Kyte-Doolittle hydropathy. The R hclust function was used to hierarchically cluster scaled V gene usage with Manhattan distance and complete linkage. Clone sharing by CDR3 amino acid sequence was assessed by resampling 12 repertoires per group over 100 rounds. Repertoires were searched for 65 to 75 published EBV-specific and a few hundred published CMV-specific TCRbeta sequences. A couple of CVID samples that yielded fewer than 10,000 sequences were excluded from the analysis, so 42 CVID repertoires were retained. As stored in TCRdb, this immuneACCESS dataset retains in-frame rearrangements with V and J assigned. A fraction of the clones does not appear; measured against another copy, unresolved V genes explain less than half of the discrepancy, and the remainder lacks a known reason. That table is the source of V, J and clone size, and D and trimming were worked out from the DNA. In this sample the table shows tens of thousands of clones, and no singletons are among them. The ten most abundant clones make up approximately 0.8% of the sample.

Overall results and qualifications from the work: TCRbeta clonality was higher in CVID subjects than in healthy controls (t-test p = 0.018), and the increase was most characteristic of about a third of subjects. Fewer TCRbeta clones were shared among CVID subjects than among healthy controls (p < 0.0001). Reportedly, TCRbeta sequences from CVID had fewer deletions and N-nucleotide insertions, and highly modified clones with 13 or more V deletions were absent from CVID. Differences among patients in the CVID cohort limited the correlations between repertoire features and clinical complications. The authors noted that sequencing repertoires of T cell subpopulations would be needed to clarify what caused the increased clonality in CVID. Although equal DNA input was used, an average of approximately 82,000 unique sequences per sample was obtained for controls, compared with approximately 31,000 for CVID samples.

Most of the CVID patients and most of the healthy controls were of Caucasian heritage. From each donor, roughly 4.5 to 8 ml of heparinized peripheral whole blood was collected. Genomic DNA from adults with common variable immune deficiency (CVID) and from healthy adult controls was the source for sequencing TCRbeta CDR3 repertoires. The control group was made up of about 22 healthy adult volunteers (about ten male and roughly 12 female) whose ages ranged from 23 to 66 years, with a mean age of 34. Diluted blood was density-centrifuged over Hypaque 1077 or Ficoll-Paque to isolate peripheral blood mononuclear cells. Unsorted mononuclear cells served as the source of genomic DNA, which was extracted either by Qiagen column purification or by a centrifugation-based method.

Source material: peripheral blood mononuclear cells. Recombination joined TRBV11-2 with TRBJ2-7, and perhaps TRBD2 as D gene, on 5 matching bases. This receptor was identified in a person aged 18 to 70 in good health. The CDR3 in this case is CASSFIRGLASEQYF. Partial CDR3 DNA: TGTGCCAGCAGCTTTATCCGAGGGCTTGCCTCCGAG.